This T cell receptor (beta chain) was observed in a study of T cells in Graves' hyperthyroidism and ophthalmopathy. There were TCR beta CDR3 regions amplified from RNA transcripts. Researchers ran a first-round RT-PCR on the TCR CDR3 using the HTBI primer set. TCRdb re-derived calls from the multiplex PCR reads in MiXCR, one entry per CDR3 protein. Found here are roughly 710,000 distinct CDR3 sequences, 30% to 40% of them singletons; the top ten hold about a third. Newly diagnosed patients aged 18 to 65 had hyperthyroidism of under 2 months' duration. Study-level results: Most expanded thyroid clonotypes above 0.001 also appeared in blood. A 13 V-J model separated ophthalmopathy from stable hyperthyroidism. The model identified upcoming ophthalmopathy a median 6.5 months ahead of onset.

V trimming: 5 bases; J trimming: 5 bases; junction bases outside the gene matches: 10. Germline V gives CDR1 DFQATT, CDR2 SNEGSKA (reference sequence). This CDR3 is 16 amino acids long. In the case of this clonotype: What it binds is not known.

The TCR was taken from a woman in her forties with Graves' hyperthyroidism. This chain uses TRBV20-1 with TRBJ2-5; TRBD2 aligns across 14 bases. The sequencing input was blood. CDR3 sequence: CSASPGLAGAGETQYF. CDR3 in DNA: TGCAGTGCTTCTCCGGGACTAGCGGGAGCGGGGGAGACCCAGTACTTC.